This TCR beta chain was observed in a study of control samples from healthy donors and cancer patients. The method was immunoSEQ multiplex PCR; TCRdb's version includes in-frame clones alone and lacks a portion of them. The profile shows around 100,000 clones, roughly 92% of them singletons. Trimming stripped 1 base from V and 7 bases from J, with 22 bases between. The CDR3 contains 17 residues. Germline V gene sequence: CDR1 SGHVS, CDR2 FQNEAQ. The TCR was taken from a human donor in good health. The donor label of this sample is uncertain. Sequencing input: blood. This chain uses TRBV7-8 with TRBJ1-1, with D unresolved. The CDR3 bases are TGTGCCAGCAGCTTAGTGTCGGTTTTTTCTCGTTCGGGTGAAGCTTTCTTT. This translates into CASSLVSVFSRSGEAFF.